This T cell receptor (beta chain) was sequenced in a study of vaccination effects on CD4 cells after COVID-19. Study summary: Two doses of either BNT162b2 or mRNA-1273 were given to each participant.

The method was immunoSEQ multiplex PCR; TCRdb's version includes in-frame clones alone and lacks a portion of them. The sample consists of some 30,000 clones, 72% of them appearing once. As to this clone: Its antigen is still unknown.

CDR3 length equals 13 residues. With V trimmed by 5 bases and J by 6 bases, 6 bases remained unmatched. From germline, CDR1 is SEHNR and CDR2 FQNEAQ (reference sequence). Expansion of antigen-specific CD4+ T cells with viral peptide pools was carried out by the ViraFEST assay before sequencing. Culture proceeded for more than 8 days, and CD4+ T cells were then isolated. Testing of the vaccine recipients showed negative nucleocapsid antibodies and no prior SARS-CoV-2 infection. PBMC were cultured at roughly 2 million per well with about 10 IU/ml IL-2 and 7.5 to 10 ug/ml peptides. The authors replaced half the medium with IL-2 medium on days 3 and 7.

The sequences come from CD4+ T cells from PBMCs cultured with SARS-CoV-2 spike peptides, collected before COVID-19 vaccination. The TCR was taken from a human donor who received a COVID-19 vaccine. The V gene is TRBV7-9, the J gene TRBJ1-2; 7 bases are shared with TRBD1. In DNA, the CDR3 is TGTGCCAGCAGCCCGCAGGGGGGGGATGGCTACACCTTC. Its translation is CASSPQGGDGYTF.